These 6 T cell receptor beta chains share one sample of origin, sequenced in a study of patients and donors after allogeneic stem cell transplantation. MiXCR, applied by TCRdb to the RT-PCR reads, yields one record per CDR3 protein. Here the sample spans about a million distinct CDR3 sequences, 18% being singletons. The sample was blood, either unsorted or a sorted T cell fraction (not recorded which). Receptor source: a human donor who was either an allogeneic HSCT recipient or a stem cell or donor lymphocyte infusion donor (not recorded which). It is not recorded whose cells these are; they may come from a transplant donor.

This clonotype was seen a few times. The V gene is TRBV7-6, the J gene TRBJ2-5, with 7 bases aligning to TRBD1. The CDR3 covers 14 residues. Per germline, CDR1 SGHVS and CDR2 FNYEAQ. J lost 0 bases, V lost 5 bases, and 3 bases had no gene match. The CDR3 coding sequence is TGTGCCAGCAGCCCACAGGGGTACCAAGAGACCCAGTACTTC. It codes for CASSPQGYQETQYF.

The V gene is TRBV6-6, the J gene TRBJ2-7, with 7 bases aligning to TRBD2. In germline, CDR1 is MNHNY, CDR2 SVGAGI (reference sequence). The CDR3 is 13 amino acids. V gave up 9 bases and J gave up 7 bases; unmatched junction bases: 12. This chain's CDR3 is CASRGGSAREQYF. The CDR3 DNA follows: TGTGCCAGTAGGGGAGGGTCAGCGAGGGAGCAGTACTTC.

The CDR3 region is CASRKVTSGTYNEQFF. Here the CDR3 DNA reads TGTGCCAGCAGGAAAGTGACTAGCGGGACTTACAATGAGCAGTTCTTC. V is TRBV2 and J is TRBJ2-1, with 11 bases identical to TRBD2. Germline values: CDR1 SNHLY, CDR2 FYNNEI. The CDR3 is made up of 16 amino acids. J was trimmed by 4 bases and V by 6 bases; bases with no gene match: 8.

The genes are TRBV20-1 and TRBJ2-1; 10 bases fit TRBD2. Germline V gives CDR1 DFQATT, CDR2 SNEGSKA (reference sequence). The junction had 9 bases not matched to a gene; V was cut back by 6 bases and J by 7 bases. The CDR3 runs 14 residues. The CDR3 sequence: CSAQRASGGNEQFF. The CDR3 nucleotides read TGCAGTGCCCAACGGGCTAGCGGGGGAAATGAGCAGTTCTTC.

This clonotype was found a few times. This chain connects TRBV7-9 to TRBJ1-1; no reliable D call. The germline V and J ends were trimmed by 8 bases and 1 base, with 8 bases remaining between them. Germline V gives CDR1 SEHNR, CDR2 FQNEAQ (reference sequence). The CDR3 totals 12 residues. In DNA, the CDR3 is TGTGCCAGCTTAGGGAGGAACACTGAAGCTTTCTTT. The encoded protein is CASLGRNTEAFF.

Remarks on this clonotype: An end of the junction differs from the germline gene, which may be a read error. The V gene is TRBV7-9, the J gene TRBJ1-5; 11 positions agree with TRBD1. CDR1 is SEHNR and CDR2 is FQNEAQ in the germline V gene (reference sequence). The CDR3 has 17 residues. This chain's CDR3 is CASSLVRTGGRDQLQHF. CDR3 DNA: TGTGCCAGCAGCTTAGTTAGGACAGGGGGCAGGGATCAGCTCCAGCATTTT. The full variable domain, completed using reference TRBV7-9 and TRBJ1-5, is DTGVSQNPRHKITKRGQNVTFRCDPISEHNRLYWYRQTLGQGPEFLTYFQNEAQLEKSRLLSDRFSAERPKGSFSTLEIQRTEQGDSAMYLCASSLVRTGGRDQLQHFGDGTRLSIL.